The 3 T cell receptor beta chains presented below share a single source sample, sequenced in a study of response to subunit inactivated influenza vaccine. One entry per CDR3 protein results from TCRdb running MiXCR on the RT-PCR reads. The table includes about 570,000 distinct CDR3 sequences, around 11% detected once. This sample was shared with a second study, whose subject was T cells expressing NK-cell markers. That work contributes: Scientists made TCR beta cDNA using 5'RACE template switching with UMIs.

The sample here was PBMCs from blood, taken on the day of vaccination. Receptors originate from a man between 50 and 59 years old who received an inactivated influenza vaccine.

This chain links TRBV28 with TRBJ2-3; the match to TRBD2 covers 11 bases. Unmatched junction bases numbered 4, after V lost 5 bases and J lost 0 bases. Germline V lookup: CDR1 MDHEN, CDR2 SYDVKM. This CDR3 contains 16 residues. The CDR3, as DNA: TGTGCCAGCAGTATGGGACTAGCGGCCAGCACAGATACGCAGTATTTT. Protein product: CASSMGLAASTDTQYF.

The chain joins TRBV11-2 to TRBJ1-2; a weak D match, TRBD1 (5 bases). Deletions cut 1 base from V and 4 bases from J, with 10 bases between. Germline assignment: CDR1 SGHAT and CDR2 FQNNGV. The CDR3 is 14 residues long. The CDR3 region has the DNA TGTGCCAGCAGCTTAGGCAGGGCCATCTATGGCTACACCTTC. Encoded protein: CASSLGRAIYGYTF.

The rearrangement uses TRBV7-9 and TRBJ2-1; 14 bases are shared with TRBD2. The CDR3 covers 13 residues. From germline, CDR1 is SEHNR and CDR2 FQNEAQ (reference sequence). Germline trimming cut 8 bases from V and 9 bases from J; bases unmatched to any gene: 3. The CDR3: CASGTSGSSEQFF. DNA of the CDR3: TGTGCCAGCGGGACTAGCGGGAGTAGTGAGCAGTTCTTC.